A selection of T cell receptor beta chains follows, all from one sample in a study of T cells expressing NK-cell markers. Reanalyzing the 5' RACE reads, TCRdb keeps one entry per CDR3 protein, without DNA. The table gives about half a million distinct CDR3 sequences; the top ten clones make up roughly 1.4% of it. Input material: blood T cells: a sorted CD56 or NKG2C T cell subset, CD4+ or CD8+ T cells, or bulk PBMC T cells (not recorded which). All receptors come from a woman aged 50 to 60 in good health. Each CDR3 is given with its conserved first and last residue.

TRBJ2-7 TRBV4-2 CASSQVWQGAFGHEQYF
TRBJ2-5 TRBV5-5 CASSLGRQNQETQYF
TRBJ2-3 TRBV24-1 CATSDLIGTGGEDTQYF
TRBJ2-3 TRBV28 CASSLTGTSKDTQYF
TRBJ2-3 TRBV5-1 CASSLRGVTDTQYF
TRBJ1-5 TRBV10-3 CAIREGQGLPQHF
TRBJ1-5 TRBV20-1 CSALTGGNSNQPQHF
TRBJ1-1 TRBV5-1 CASSLVGAHTEAFF
TRBJ2-1 TRBV7-8 CASSLMTSGSEQFF
TRBJ2-4 TRBV10-3 CAISDYLAGPAKNIQYF
TRBJ2-3 TRBV10-3 CAISPGAVDTQYF
TRBJ2-7 TRBV5-1 CASSLSFGLAGGPSSYEQYF
TRBJ2-7 TRBV9 CASSNVQGAVQYF
TRBJ1-2 TRBV24-1 CATSDWSGYGYTF
TRBJ2-4 TRBV6-6 CASSYGTAQYF
TRBJ1-1 TRBV15 CATSRERQGLVTEAFF